Sequencing of this T cell receptor (beta chain) was carried out in a study of T-cell memory formation after mild COVID-19. The wider study: Largely, TCR clusters stayed within a single donor. Study-wide results and caveats: Contracting CD4+ clones lay largely in CM and EM, with CD8+ ones residing in EMRA. Clones shrinking from day 15 to 85 showed even CD4/CD8 mixes; later expanders tilted CD4+. Memory cells collected pre-infection included some clones that later responded, suggesting cross-reactive memory joined.

One entry per CDR3 protein results from TCRdb running MiXCR on the 5' RACE reads. Found here are fewer than 400,000 distinct CDR3 sequences, approximately 15% of them singletons; the top ten hold 20% to 25%. The sample holds a few counts of this clonotype. Its antigen is currently unknown. Germline V lookup: CDR1 SNHLY, CDR2 FYNNEI. This CDR3 is built from 14 residues. The V and J ends lost 7 bases and 4 bases, in that order; junction bases with no gene match: 9. The source of this sequence is a young man who had mild COVID-19 (a few samples of this study predate the infection). Cell type and time point are not known. The specimen sequenced was PBMCs or a T cell subset sorted from them (not recorded which). The chain employs TRBV2 and TRBJ1-2; TRBD1 agrees at 7 bases. This CDR3 is CASTAATGVYGYTF. The CDR3 DNA sequence: TGTGCCAGCACCGCAGCTACAGGGGTCTATGGCTACACCTTC.